The clone carrying this T cell receptor (beta chain) showed up just a few times. Its antigen remains unidentified. This CDR3 contains 14 residues. CDR1 and CDR2 from the germline V gene are MNHEY and SVGEGT. The trim removed 2 bases at V and 11 bases at J, leaving 11 bases unmatched. This record comes from a study of T cell repertoires in cytomegalovirus infection. Findings and limits, study-wide: Cumulative frequency of public TCR beta families picked out carriers of CMV plus the relevant HLA.

A single record per CDR3 protein comes from TCRdb applying MiXCR to the reads. The table has tens of thousands of distinct CDR3 sequences, more than 3% seen once; the top ten hold 4.6%. J is TRBJ1-1 and V is TRBV6-2 or TRBV6-3; 7 bases agree with TRBD1. The receptor comes from a human donor in good health (CMV status not recorded). Some clones in this sample may be carry-over from other donors' samples. Sequenced: PBMCs. CDR3 in DNA: TGTGCCAGCAGTTACGGACAGGCCTCCTTCTGGGCTTTCTTT. Residues: CASSYGQASFWAFF.